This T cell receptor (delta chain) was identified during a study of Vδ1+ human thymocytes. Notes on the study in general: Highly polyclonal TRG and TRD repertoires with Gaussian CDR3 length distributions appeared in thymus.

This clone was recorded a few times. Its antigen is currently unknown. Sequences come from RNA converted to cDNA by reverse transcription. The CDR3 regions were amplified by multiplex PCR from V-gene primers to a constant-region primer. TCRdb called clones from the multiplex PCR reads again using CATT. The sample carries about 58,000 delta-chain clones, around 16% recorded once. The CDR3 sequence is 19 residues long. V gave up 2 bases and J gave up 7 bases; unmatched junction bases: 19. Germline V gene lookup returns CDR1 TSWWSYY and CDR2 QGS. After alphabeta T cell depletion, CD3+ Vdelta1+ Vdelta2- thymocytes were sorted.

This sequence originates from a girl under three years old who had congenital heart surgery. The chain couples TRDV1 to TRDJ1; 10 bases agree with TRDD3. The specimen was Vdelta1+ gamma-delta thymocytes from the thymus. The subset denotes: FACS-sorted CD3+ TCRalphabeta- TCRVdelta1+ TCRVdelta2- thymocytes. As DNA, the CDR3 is TGTGCTCTTGGGGAAGTCCCCCGGATCACTGGGGGATGCGAATGTAAACTCATCTTT. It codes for CALGEVPRITGGCECKLIF.